What follows are 9 T cell receptor beta chains derived from one specimen sequenced in a study of PD-L1 blockade in urothelial cancer. The method was immunoSEQ multiplex PCR; TCRdb's version includes in-frame clones alone and lacks a portion of them. The top ten hold more than 2% of the sample, which has fewer than 35,000 clones, roughly 80% seen once. Here the sequenced sample was PBMCs, taken around atezolizumab (anti-PD-L1) treatment. These receptors were obtained from a man in his fifties with urothelial cancer.

In its sample, this clone was seen once. The chain employs TRBV11-3 and TRBJ2-1, with D tentatively TRBD1 (9 bases). The ends were cut back, 5 bases at V and 6 bases at J, with 17 bases in the middle. Per the germline V gene, CDR1 is SGHNT and CDR2 is YENEEA. This CDR3 contains 15 residues. The CDR3 nucleotides read TGTGCCAGCAGCCCGGGGGGGACAGGGTCCAATGAGCAGTTCTTC. Protein: CASSPGGTGSNEQFF.

The CDR3 region is CSIFRGLGGELFF. CDR3 DNA: TGCAGCATATTCAGGGGGCTAGGCGGGGAGCTGTTTTTT. The chain has TRBV29-1 and TRBJ2-2; 8 bases fit TRBD1. The germline gives CDR1 SQVTM, CDR2 ANQGSEA. The J segment lost 7 bases and the V segment lost 8 bases, leaving 9 bases of the junction unmatched. The CDR3 has 13 amino acids.

This CDR3 is CASSFSGTNTEAFF. The DNA for the CDR3 is TGTGCCAGCAGCTTCAGCGGGACGAACACTGAAGCTTTCTTT. This chain connects TRBV7-8 to TRBJ1-1, with D possibly TRBD1 on 5 matching bases. Trimming cost V 3 bases and J 1 base, with 9 bases left between them. The CDR3 totals 14 residues. CDR1 and CDR2 (germline): SGHVS, FQNEAQ.

The chain employs TRBV6-7 and TRBJ2-2; D is possibly TRBD2 (6 bases). TRBV6-7 counts as an open reading frame of uncertain function. V shed 0 bases and J shed 7 bases, with 24 bases lying between them. The CDR3 sequence is 19 residues long. In DNA form, the CDR3 reads TGTGCCAGCAGTTACTCGAGTTATGCGGGGCCCGGCGAGAGCGGGGAGCTGTTTTTT. Protein product: CASSYSSYAGPGESGELFF.

In DNA form, the CDR3 reads TGTGCTAGTGGACTCACCTCAGGGACAGGGGATTTTAGCAATCAGCCCCAGCATTTT. Protein sequence: CASGLTSGTGDFSNQPQHF. V usage is TRBV12-5 and J usage is TRBJ1-5; 10 nucleotides agree with TRBD1. With V trimmed by 6 bases and J by 0 bases, 14 bases remained unmatched. The CDR3 length is 19 residues. The germline V gene encodes CDR1 LGHNT and CDR2 FRNRAP.

This chain connects TRBV4-1 to TRBJ2-5; TRBD2 matches 13 bases. Matching the DNA end better, TRBJ2-7 makes the J call doubtful. Per the germline V gene, CDR1 is MGHRA and CDR2 is YSYEKL. The CDR3 covers 17 residues. CDR3 region: CASSQTGLAGVPYEQYF. The CDR3 DNA is TGCGCCAGCAGCCAAACAGGACTAGCGGGAGTTCCCTACGAGCAGTACTTC.

This clone has only a few counts. The gene calls are TRBV27 and TRBJ1-2; 8 bases fit TRBD1. The CDR3 extends over 13 amino acids. The V segment lost 7 bases and the J segment 8 bases; nucleotides outside the gene matches: 9. CDR1 is MNHEY and CDR2 is SMNVEV in the germline V gene (reference sequence). This CDR3 is CASTPDRGRGYTF. The CDR3 region has the DNA TGTGCCAGCACCCCCGACAGGGGTCGGGGCTACACCTTC.

The chain is built from TRBV19 and TRBJ2-3; a possible D gene is TRBD2 (6 bases). Trimming cost V 4 bases and J 1 base, with 9 bases left between them. The CDR3 has 14 residues. Germline-derived CDR1 and CDR2 are LNHDA and SQIVND (reference sequence). The CDR3 loop is CASSRPGGTDTQYF. As DNA, the CDR3 is TGTGCCAGTAGTAGACCGGGAGGCACAGATACGCAGTATTTT.

The rearrangement uses TRBV18 and TRBJ1-4; D not certain. V lost 5 bases to trimming and J lost 0 bases, with 10 bases between them. Germline V gene sequence: CDR1 KGHSH, CDR2 LQKENI. This CDR3 contains 15 residues. In nucleotides, the CDR3 is TGTGCCAGCTCATCATCAGGTGCAACTAATGAAAAACTGTTTTTT. Protein product: CASSSSGATNEKLFF. Full variable domain (missing parts from reference TRBV18 and TRBJ1-4): NAGVMQNPRHLVRRRGQEARLRCSPMKGHSHVYWYRQLPEEGLKFMVYLQKENIIDESGMPKERFSAEFPKEGPSILRIQQVVRGDSAAYFCASSSSGATNEKLFFGSGTQLSVL.